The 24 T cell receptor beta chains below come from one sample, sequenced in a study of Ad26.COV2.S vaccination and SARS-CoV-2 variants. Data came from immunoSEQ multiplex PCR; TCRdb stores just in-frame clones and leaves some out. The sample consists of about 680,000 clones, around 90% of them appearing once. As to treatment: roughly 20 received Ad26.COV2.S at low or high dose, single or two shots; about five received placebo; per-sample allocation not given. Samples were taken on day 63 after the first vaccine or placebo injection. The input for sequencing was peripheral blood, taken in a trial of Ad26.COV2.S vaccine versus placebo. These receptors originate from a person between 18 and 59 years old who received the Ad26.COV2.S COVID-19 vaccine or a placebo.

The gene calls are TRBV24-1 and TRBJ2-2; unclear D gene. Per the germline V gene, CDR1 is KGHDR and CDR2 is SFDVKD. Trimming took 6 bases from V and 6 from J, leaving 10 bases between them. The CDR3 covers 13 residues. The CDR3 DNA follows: TGTGCCACCAGTCTTGAACGTTCCGGGGAGCTGTTTTTT. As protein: CATSLERSGELFF.

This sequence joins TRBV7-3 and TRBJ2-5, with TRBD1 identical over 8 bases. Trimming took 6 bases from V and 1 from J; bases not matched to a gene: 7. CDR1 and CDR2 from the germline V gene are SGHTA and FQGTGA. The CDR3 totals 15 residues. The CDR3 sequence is CASSRQGAPQETQYF. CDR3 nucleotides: TGTGCCAGCAGTCGCCAGGGGGCCCCCCAAGAGACCCAGTACTTC.

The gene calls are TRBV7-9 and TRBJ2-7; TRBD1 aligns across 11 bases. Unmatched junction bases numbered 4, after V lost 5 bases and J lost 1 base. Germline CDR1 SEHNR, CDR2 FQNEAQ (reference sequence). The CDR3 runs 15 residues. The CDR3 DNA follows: TGTGCCAGCAGCCACGGACAGGGGGCGTCCTACGAGCAGTACTTC. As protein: CASSHGQGASYEQYF. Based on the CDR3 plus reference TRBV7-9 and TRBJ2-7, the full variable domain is DTGVSQNPRHKITKRGQNVTFRCDPISEHNRLYWYRQTLGQGPEFLTYFQNEAQLEKSRLLSDRFSAERPKGSFSTLEIQRTEQGDSAMYLCASSHGQGASYEQYFGPGTRLTVT.

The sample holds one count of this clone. As DNA, the CDR3 is TGTGCCAGCAGCTTAAGGTGGGATAGTGAGCAGTTCTTC. Amino acids: CASSLRWDSEQFF. The rearrangement links TRBV7-2 to TRBJ2-1; no firm D call. This CDR3 is 13 amino acids long. Germline V lookup: CDR1 SGHTA, CDR2 FQGNSA. The V end lost 2 bases, the J end lost 9 bases, and 11 bases lay between the germline ends.

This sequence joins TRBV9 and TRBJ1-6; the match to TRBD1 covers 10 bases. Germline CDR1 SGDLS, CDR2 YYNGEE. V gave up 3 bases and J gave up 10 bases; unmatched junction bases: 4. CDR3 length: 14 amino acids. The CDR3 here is CASSGQGAGSPLHF. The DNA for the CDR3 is TGTGCCAGCAGCGGACAGGGGGCAGGATCACCCCTCCACTTT.

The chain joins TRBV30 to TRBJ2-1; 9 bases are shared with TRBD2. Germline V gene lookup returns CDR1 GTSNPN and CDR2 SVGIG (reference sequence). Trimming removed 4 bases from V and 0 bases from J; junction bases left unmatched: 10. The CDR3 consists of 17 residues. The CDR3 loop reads CAWKPSGRGGSYNEQFF. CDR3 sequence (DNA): TGTGCCTGGAAGCCCTCGGGGCGGGGGGGCTCCTACAATGAGCAGTTCTTC. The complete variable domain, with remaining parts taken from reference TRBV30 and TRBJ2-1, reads SQTIHQWPATLVQPVGSPLSLECTVEGTSNPNLYWYRQAAGRGLQLLFYSVGIGQISSEVPQNLSASRPQDRQFILSSKKLLLSDSGFYLCAWKPSGRGGSYNEQFFGPGTRLTVL.

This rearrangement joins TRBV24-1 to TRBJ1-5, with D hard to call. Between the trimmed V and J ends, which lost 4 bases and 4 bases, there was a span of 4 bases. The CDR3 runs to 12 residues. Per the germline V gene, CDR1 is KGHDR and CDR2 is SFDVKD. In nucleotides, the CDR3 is TGTGCCACCAGTGAGTTAAATCAGCCCCAGCATTTT. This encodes CATSELNQPQHF.

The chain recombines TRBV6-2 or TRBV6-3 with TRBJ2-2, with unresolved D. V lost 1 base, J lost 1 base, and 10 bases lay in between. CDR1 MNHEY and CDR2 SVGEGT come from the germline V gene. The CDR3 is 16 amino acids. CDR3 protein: CASSYLTLGNTGELFF. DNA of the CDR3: TGTGCCAGCAGTTACTTGACCTTGGGGAACACCGGGGAGCTGTTTTTT.

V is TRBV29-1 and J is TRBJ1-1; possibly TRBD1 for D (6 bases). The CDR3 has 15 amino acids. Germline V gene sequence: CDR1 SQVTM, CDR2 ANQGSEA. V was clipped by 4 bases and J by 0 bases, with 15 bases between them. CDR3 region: CSVVKGGQMNTEAFF. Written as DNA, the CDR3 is TGCAGCGTTGTTAAAGGTGGACAGATGAACACTGAAGCTTTCTTT.

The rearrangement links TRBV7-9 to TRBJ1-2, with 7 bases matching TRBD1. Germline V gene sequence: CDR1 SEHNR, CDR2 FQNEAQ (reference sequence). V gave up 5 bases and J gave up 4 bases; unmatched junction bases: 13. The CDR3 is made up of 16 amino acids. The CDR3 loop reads CASSPRTGAGTYGYTF. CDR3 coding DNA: TGTGCCAGCAGCCCACGTACAGGGGCCGGAACCTATGGCTACACCTTC.

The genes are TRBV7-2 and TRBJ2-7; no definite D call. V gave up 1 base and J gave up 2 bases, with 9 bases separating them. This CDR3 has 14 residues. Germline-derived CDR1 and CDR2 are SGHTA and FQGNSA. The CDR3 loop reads CASSLVGLTYEQYF. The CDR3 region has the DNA TGTGCCAGCAGCTTAGTGGGCTTAACCTACGAGCAGTACTTC.

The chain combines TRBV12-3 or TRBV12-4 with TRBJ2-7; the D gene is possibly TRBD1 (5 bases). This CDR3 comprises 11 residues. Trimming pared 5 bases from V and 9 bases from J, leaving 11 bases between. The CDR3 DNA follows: TGTGCCAGCAGTCAGGGTAGTTGGCAGTACTTC. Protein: CASSQGSWQYF.

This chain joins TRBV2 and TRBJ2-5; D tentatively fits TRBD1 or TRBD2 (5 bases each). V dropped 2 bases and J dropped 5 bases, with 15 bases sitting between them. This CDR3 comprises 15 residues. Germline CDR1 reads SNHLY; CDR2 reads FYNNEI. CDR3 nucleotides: TGTGCCAGCAGTGAACGAGGGGTAGTGGGGGAGACCCAGTACTTC. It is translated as CASSERGVVGETQYF.

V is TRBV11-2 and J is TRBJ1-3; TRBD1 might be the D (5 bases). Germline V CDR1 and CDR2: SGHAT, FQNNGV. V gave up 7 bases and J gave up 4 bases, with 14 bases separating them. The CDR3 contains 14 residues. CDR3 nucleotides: TGTGCCAGCATCCAGAACGGGGCGGGAAACACCATATATTTT. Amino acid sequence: CASIQNGAGNTIYF.

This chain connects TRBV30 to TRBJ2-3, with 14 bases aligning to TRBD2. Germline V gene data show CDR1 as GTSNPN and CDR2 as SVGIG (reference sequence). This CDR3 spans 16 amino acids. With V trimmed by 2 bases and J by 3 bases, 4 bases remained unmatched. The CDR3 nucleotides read TGTGCCTGGAGTCCCGGGACTAGCGGGGGTACAGATACGCAGTATTTT. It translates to CAWSPGTSGGTDTQYF.

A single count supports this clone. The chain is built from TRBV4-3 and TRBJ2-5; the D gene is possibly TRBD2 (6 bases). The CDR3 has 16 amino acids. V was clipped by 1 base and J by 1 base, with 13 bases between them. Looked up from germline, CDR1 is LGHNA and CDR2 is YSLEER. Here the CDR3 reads CASSQVVRRGQETQYF. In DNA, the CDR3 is TGCGCCAGCAGCCAAGTGGTTAGGCGGGGCCAAGAGACCCAGTACTTC.

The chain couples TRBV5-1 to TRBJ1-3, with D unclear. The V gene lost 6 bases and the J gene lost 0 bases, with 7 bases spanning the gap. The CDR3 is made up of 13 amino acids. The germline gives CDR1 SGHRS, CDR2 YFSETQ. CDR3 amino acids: CASTGGSGNTIYF. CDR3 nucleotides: TGCGCCAGCACGGGAGGCTCTGGAAACACCATATATTTT.

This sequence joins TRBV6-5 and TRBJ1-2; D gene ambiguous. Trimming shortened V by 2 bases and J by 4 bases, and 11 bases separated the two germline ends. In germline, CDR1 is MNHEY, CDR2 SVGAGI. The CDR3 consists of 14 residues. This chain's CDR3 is CASSYLPKGYGYTF. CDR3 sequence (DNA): TGTGCCAGCAGTTACCTACCCAAGGGCTATGGCTACACCTTC.

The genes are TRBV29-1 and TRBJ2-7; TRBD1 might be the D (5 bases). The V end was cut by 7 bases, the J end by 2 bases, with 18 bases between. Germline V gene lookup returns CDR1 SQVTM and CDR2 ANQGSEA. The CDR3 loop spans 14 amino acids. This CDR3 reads CSATWSVGAYEQYF. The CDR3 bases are TGCAGCGCCACCTGGAGTGTAGGGGCCTACGAGCAGTACTTC.

CDR3 DNA: TGTGCCAGCAGCCTAATTACCGGGACAGGGGTCGACGAGCAGTACTTC. This translates into CASSLITGTGVDEQYF. This chain uses TRBV2 with TRBJ2-7; 10 bases are shared with TRBD1. The length of the CDR3 is 16 residues. The germline V gene encodes CDR1 SNHLY and CDR2 FYNNEI. J lost 5 bases, V lost 6 bases, and 13 bases had no gene match. The complete variable domain, with remaining parts taken from reference TRBV2 and TRBJ2-7, reads EPEVTQTPSHQVTQMGQEVILRCVPISNHLYFYWYRQILGQKVEFLVSFYNNEISEKSEIFDDQFSVERPDGSNFTLKIRSTKLEDSAMYFCASSLITGTGVDEQYFGPGTRLTVT.

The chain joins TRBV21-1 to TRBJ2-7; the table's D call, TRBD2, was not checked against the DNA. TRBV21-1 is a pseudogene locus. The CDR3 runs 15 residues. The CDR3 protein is CASTHTSGKSYEQYF. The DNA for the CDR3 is TGTGCCAGCACCCATACTAGCGGGAAGTCCTACGAGCAGTACTTC.

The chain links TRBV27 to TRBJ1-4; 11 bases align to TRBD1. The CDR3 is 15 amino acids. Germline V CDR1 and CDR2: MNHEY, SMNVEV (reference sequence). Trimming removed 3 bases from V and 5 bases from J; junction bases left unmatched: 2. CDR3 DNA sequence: TGTGCCAGCAGTTTCGGGACAGGGGGAAATGAAAAACTGTTTTTT. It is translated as CASSFGTGGNEKLFF.

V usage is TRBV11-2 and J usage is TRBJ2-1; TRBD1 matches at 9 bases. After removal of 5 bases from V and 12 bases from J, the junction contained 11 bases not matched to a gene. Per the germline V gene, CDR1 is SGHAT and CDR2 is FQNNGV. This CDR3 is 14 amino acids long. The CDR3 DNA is TGTGCCAGCAGCATCGACAGGGGGGATTATCGGCAGTTCTTC. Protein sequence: CASSIDRGDYRQFF.

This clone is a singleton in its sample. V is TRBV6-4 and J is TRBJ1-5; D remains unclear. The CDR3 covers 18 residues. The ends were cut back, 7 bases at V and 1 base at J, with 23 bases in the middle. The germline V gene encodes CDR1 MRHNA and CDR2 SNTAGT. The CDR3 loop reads CASTSSPLNLGSNQPQHF. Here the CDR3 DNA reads TGTGCCAGCACCTCCTCACCCCTCAACTTGGGGAGCAATCAGCCCCAGCATTTT.